The source of this T cell receptor beta chain is a study of blood T cell repertoires in COVID-19. Background on the study: There were acute and convalescent COVID-19 samples, and they came from the United States, Italy and Spain. The analysed material was cDNA or gDNA that came from T cells, B-cell-depleted T cells, or PBMCs.

The CDR3 runs 14 residues. Germline CDR1 and CDR2: SGHDT and YYEEEE. Trimming cost V 5 bases and J 4 bases, with 10 bases left between them. In assigning cohorts, the study relied on participant-reported clinical history. Cohort 3 recovered donors had two negative PCRs, clearance, or symptom resolution. Clones were read by immunoSEQ multiplex PCR, and TCRdb kept only the in-frame ones, dropping some. The repertoire holds 300,000 to 400,000 clones, around 90% seen once, with 4.5% to 5.5% in the top ten. The chain combines TRBV5-6 with TRBJ1-6; no clear D gene. The receptor was derived from a man aged 55 to 70 who had recovered from COVID-19. Sequencing used PBMCs or T cells enriched from blood (not recorded which). DNA of the CDR3: TGTGCCAGCAGAAGCGGACGTTATAATTCACCCCTCCACTTT. It specifies CASRSGRYNSPLHF.